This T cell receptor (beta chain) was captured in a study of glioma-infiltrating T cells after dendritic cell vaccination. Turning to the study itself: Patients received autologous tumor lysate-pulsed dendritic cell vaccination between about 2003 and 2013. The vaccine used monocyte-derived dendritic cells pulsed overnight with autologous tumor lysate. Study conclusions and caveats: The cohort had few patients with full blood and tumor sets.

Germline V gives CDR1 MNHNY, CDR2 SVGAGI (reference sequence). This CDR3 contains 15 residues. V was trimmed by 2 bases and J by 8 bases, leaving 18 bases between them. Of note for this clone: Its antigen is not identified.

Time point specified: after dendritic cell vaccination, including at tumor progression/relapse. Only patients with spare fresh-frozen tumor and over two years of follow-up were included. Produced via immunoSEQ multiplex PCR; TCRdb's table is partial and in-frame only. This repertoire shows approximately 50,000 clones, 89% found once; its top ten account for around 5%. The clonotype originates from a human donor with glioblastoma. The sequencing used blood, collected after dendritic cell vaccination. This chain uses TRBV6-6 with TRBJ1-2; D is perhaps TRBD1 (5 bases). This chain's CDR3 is CASSYNSPGNEGYTF. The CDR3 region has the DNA TGTGCCAGCAGTTACAATTCCCCAGGGAACGAGGGCTACACCTTC.